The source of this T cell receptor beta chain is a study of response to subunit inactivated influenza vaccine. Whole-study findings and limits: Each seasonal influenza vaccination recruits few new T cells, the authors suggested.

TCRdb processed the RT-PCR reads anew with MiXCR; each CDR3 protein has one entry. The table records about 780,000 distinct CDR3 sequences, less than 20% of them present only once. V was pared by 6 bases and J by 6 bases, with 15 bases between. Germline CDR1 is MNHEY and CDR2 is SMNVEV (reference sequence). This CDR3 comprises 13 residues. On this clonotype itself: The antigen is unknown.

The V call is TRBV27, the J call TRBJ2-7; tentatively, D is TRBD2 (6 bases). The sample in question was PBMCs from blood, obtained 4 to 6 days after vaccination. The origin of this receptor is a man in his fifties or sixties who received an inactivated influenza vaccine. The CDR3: CASRAGPGAEQYF. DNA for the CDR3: TGTGCCAGCAGGGCGGGGCCAGGAGCCGAGCAGTACTTC.